These 6 T cell receptor beta chains came from one sample sequenced in a study of blood T cell repertoires in COVID-19. The table came from immunoSEQ multiplex PCR; TCRdb's copy has only in-frame clones and leaves some out. The table includes 300,000 or so clones, roughly nine tenths detected once. Input material: PBMCs or T cells enriched from blood (not recorded which). The receptors come from a woman in her 30s who had recovered from COVID-19.

The chain links TRBV5-1 to TRBJ2-3; 11 bases map to TRBD2. From germline, CDR1 is SGHRS and CDR2 YFSETQ. Trimming removed 6 bases from V and 3 bases from J; junction bases left unmatched: 3. The CDR3 runs to 14 residues. CDR3 in amino acids: CASMASGGTDTQYF. CDR3 sequence (DNA): TGCGCCAGCATGGCTAGCGGGGGGACAGATACGCAGTATTTT.

This clone was counted a few times. V and J are TRBV30 and TRBJ2-1; a weak D match, TRBD2 (6 bases). From germline, CDR1 is GTSNPN and CDR2 SVGIG (reference sequence). V was clipped by 3 bases and J by 7 bases, with 19 bases between them. The CDR3 length is 15 residues. The CDR3 coding sequence is TGTGCCTGGAGCCCCACCGGGACTCAGAGGAATGAGCAGTTCTTC. It is translated as CAWSPTGTQRNEQFF.

The CDR3 here is CASSLDPAGNSNQPQHF. CDR3 nucleotide sequence: TGTGCCAGCAGCTTAGATCCGGCGGGGAATAGCAATCAGCCCCAGCATTTT. The rearrangement links TRBV11-2 to TRBJ1-5, with D uncertain. Germline-derived CDR1 and CDR2 are SGHAT and FQNNGV. This CDR3 is built from 17 residues. V was trimmed by 0 bases and J by 0 bases, leaving 12 bases between them.

This rearrangement joins TRBV5-1 to TRBJ1-1; D gene ambiguous. V was clipped by 4 bases and J by 0 bases, with 7 bases between them. Germline V CDR1 and CDR2: SGHRS, YFSETQ. This CDR3 is 13 amino acids long. CDR3 region: CASSPLMNTEAFF. Here the CDR3 DNA reads TGCGCCAGCAGCCCCCTAATGAACACTGAAGCTTTCTTT.

In this sample, this clone turned up once. The chain uses TRBV18 and TRBJ1-2; 9 bases match TRBD1. This CDR3 contains 16 residues. Germline CDR1 is KGHSH and CDR2 is LQKENI. The junction had 10 bases not matched to a gene; V was cut back by 1 base and J by 7 bases. CDR3 sequence: CASSPQRDRTGVGYTF. For the CDR3, the DNA is TGTGCCAGCTCACCACAAAGGGATAGGACAGGGGTTGGCTACACCTTC.

The rearrangement joins TRBV5-4 to TRBJ1-3; TRBD1 agrees at 11 bases. After removal of 4 bases from V and 4 bases from J, the junction contained 4 bases not matched to a gene. The CDR3 has 15 residues. The germline CDR1 and CDR2 sequences are SGHNT and YYREEE (reference sequence). In nucleotides, the CDR3 is TGTGCCAGCAGCCCGGGGACAGGGGGAGGAAACACCATATATTTT. Its translation: CASSPGTGGGNTIYF.